The present T cell receptor beta chain was sequenced within a study of shared clonotypes between healthy human individuals. Study-level findings and limits: Compared with clonotypes that all four donors shared, non-shared clonotypes had lower generation probabilities.

Regarding this clone: Its antigen is still unknown.

Selected positively for CCR7 and CD45RO-negative, naive CD8 cells excluded terminally differentiated effector memory CD45RA+ cells. TCRdb's copy holds only in-frame clones and misses some; the assay was immunoSEQ multiplex PCR. The data show hundreds of thousands of clones, approximately 96% seen once. There are 14 residues in the CDR3. Germline V gives CDR1 GTSNPN, CDR2 SVGIG (reference sequence). The ends lost 4 bases at V and 3 bases at J; junction bases unmatched: 8. Sequencing input: naive CD8+ T cells sorted from blood. The clonotype originates from a woman in her 30s in good health. The chain joins TRBV30 to TRBJ2-7, with TRBD2 identical over 8 bases. The CDR3 region has the DNA TGTGCCTGGAACGCAGCGGGAGTTGGCTACGAGCAGTACTTC. Its protein product is CAWNAAGVGYEQYF.